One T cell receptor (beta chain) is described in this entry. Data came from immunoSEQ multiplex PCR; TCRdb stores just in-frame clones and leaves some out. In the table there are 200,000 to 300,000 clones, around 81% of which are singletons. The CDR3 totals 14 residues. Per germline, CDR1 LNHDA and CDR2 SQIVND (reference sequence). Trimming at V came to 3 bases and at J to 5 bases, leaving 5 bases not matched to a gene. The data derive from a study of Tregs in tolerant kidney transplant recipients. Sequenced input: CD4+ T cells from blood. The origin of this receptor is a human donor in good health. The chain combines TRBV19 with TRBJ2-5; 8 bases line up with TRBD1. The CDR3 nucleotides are TGTGCCAGTAGTATCCAGGGGGCTTGGGAGACCCAGTACTTC. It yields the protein CASSIQGAWETQYF. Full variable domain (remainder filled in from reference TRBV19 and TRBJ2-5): DGGITQSPKYLFRKEGQNVTLSCEQNLNHDAMYWYRQDPGQGLRLIYYSQIVNDFQKGDIAEGYSVSREKKESFPLTVTSAQKNPTAFYLCASSIQGAWETQYFGPGTRLLVL.